Listed here are 17 T cell receptor beta chains from one sample, sequenced in a study of blood T cells in healthy people across ages. For the second PCR, which ran for roughly 7 to 11 cycles, a sample-barcoded 5' primer and a J-beta primer mix were used. TCRdb itself ran the 5' RACE reads through MiXCR, one entry per CDR3 protein. The sample shows approximately 1,000,000 distinct CDR3 sequences, over 35% of them seen only once. The specimen sequenced was blood. These receptor sequences come from an older woman in good health.

This CDR3 is CASSPRQGATSYEQYF. In nucleotides, the CDR3 is TGTGCCAGCAGCCCCCGACAGGGGGCGACCTCCTACGAGCAGTACTTC. This chain links TRBV3-1 with TRBJ2-7; 10 bases map to TRBD1. J gave up 0 bases and V 4 bases, and 6 bases lay outside the gene matches. This CDR3 has 16 amino acids. The V gene's germline CDR1 is LGHDT and CDR2 YNNKEL (reference sequence).

On this clonotype itself: The junction departs from the called germline gene at one end, perhaps through a read error. The chain couples TRBV3-1 to TRBJ2-7; 11 positions match TRBD2. This CDR3 region has 16 residues. CDR1 and CDR2 from the germline V gene are LGHDT and YNNKEL (reference sequence). CDR3 sequence: CVSSRGLAESSYEQYF. The CDR3 coding sequence is TGTGTCAGCAGCCGGGGACTAGCGGAGAGCTCCTACGAGCAGTACTTC.

This clonotype appeared a few times. The chain joins TRBV20-1 to TRBJ2-4; 13 nucleotides align to TRBD2. J lost 0 bases, V lost 5 bases, and 13 bases had no gene match. The CDR3 length is 19 residues. Germline V gene data show CDR1 as DFQATT and CDR2 as SNEGSKA (reference sequence). The CDR3 DNA reads as TGCAGTGCTCGGAGAACTAGCGGGAGGGGTCTACTAGCCAAAAACATTCAGTACTTC. It encodes CSARRTSGRGLLAKNIQYF.

This clonotype was counted between two and nine times. The CDR3 sequence is CASRTSGSMHTQYF. CDR3 nucleotides: TGTGCCAGTAGGACTAGCGGGAGCATGCATACGCAGTATTTT. The chain has TRBV2 and TRBJ2-3, with TRBD2 identical over 13 bases. CDR3 length: 14 residues. The J segment lost 7 bases and the V segment lost 9 bases, leaving 7 bases of the junction unmatched. The germline V gene encodes CDR1 SNHLY and CDR2 FYNNEI. Complete variable domain (other parts from reference TRBV2 and TRBJ2-3): EPEVTQTPSHQVTQMGQEVILRCVPISNHLYFYWYRQILGQKVEFLVSFYNNEISEKSEIFDDQFSVERPDGSNFTLKIRSTKLEDSAMYFCASRTSGSMHTQYFGPGTRLTVL.

The rearrangement links TRBV20-1 to TRBJ1-6, with 7 bases lining up with TRBD1. The CDR3 is made up of 15 amino acids. Losses at the gene ends were 0 bases for V and 7 bases for J; bases not matched to a gene: 6. Germline CDR1 and CDR2: DFQATT and SNEGSKA (reference sequence). The CDR3 DNA reads TGCAGTGCTAGAGACCCGACAGGGAAGAATTCACCCCTCCACTTT. This gives the protein CSARDPTGKNSPLHF.

Only a few counts were recorded for this clonotype. The chain links TRBV15 to TRBJ2-3; a possible D gene is TRBD1 (6 bases). CDR3 length: 13 amino acids. Germline CDR1 and CDR2: LNHNV and YYDKDF (reference sequence). With 1 base removed from V and 5 bases from J, the gap between germline ends came to 7 bases. CDR3 residues: CATSRGQVDTQYF. The CDR3 DNA is TGTGCCACCAGCAGAGGACAGGTAGATACGCAGTATTTT.

Only one count was recorded for this clonotype. The rearrangement uses TRBV20-1 and TRBJ2-5, with 9 nucleotides matching TRBD1. The CDR3 is 16 residues long. From germline, CDR1 is DFQATT and CDR2 SNEGSKA (reference sequence). V was clipped by 8 bases and J by 2 bases; unmatched bases: 15. The chain's CDR3 is CSTTHPDRGGQETQYF. The CDR3 DNA sequence: TGCAGTACCACTCACCCCGACAGGGGGGGTCAAGAGACCCAGTACTTC.

This chain links TRBV27 with TRBJ1-2; TRBD1 matches at 8 bases. With 5 bases clipped from V and 4 bases from J, the junction kept 6 bases outside the gene matches. Germline CDR1 MNHEY, CDR2 SMNVEV (reference sequence). CDR3 length equals 14 residues. Here the CDR3 reads CASSHRGGGYGYTF. CDR3 DNA sequence: TGTGCCAGCAGTCACAGGGGGGGCGGCTATGGCTACACCTTC.

V usage is TRBV15 and J usage is TRBJ2-1, with D maybe TRBD2 (6 bases). Germline values: CDR1 LNHNV, CDR2 YYDKDF (reference sequence). The CDR3 consists of 19 residues. V was cut by 1 base and J by 2 bases, with 21 bases left in between. The CDR3, as DNA: TGTGCCACCAGCAGAGTTCCGGGACGCACCTCTAGCGCCTACAATGAGCAGTTCTTC. Residues: CATSRVPGRTSSAYNEQFF.

There are a few counts of this clonotype. The rearrangement joins TRBV29-1 to TRBJ2-7; D ambiguous. CDR3 size: 12 residues. The V gene lost 4 bases and the J gene lost 5 bases, with 12 bases spanning the gap. Germline CDR1 is SQVTM and CDR2 is ANQGSEA. The CDR3: CSVGSMKDEQYF. Here the CDR3 DNA reads TGCAGCGTTGGCAGCATGAAGGACGAGCAGTACTTC.

This clonotype is a singleton in its sample. V and J are TRBV10-3 and TRBJ2-3, with D perhaps TRBD2 (5 bases). The CDR3 is 14 amino acids. The V gene's germline CDR1 is ENHRY and CDR2 SYGVKD. The ends were cut back, 2 bases at V and 3 bases at J, with 9 bases in the middle. The CDR3 loop is CAISEEGRTDTQYF. As DNA, the CDR3 is TGTGCCATCAGTGAGGAGGGAAGAACAGATACGCAGTATTTT.

This sequence joins TRBV2 and TRBJ1-5; 7 bases align to TRBD1. The germline V gene has CDR1 SNHLY and CDR2 FYNNEI. V shed 2 bases, J shed 6 bases, and the junction held 10 bases outside the gene matches. This CDR3 contains 16 residues. DNA of the CDR3: TGTGCCAGCAGTGAATTAGGCAGGGGGAATAGTCAGCCCCAGCATTTT. It is translated as CASSELGRGNSQPQHF.

This clonotype was detected a few times. DNA for the CDR3: TGTGCCAGCAGCTTAACTCTAGTAAACGAGCAGTACTTC. Its translation is CASSLTLVNEQYF. V gene TRBV7-9 combines with J gene TRBJ2-5, with D uncertain. The J call is doubtful: the DNA matches TRBJ2-7 better. This CDR3 has 13 residues. The germline V gene encodes CDR1 SEHNR and CDR2 FQNEAQ (reference sequence).

The V and J genes are TRBV5-1 and TRBJ1-6; tentatively, D is TRBD1 (6 bases). Trimming left V 4 bases short and J 8 bases short, with 16 bases between. The germline V gene encodes CDR1 SGHRS and CDR2 YFSETQ. The CDR3 consists of 15 residues. For the CDR3, the DNA is TGCGCCAGCAGCCGGGCAGGGGCTCAGGATTCACCCCTCCACTTT. Translation: CASSRAGAQDSPLHF.

This clonotype was found a few times. The V gene is TRBV7-9, the J gene TRBJ2-5, with no clear D. This CDR3 comprises 14 residues. V shed 2 bases and J shed 1 base, with 8 bases lying between them. From germline, CDR1 is SEHNR and CDR2 FQNEAQ (reference sequence). CDR3 in amino acids: CASSLTQTQETQYF. The CDR3 bases are TGTGCCAGCAGCTTAACCCAGACCCAAGAGACCCAGTACTTC.

The chain combines TRBV3-1 with TRBJ2-7; TRBD2 matches at 7 bases. The CDR3 is 15 residues long. Germline trimming cut 1 base from V and 0 bases from J; bases unmatched to any gene: 3. Germline V gives CDR1 LGHDT, CDR2 YNNKEL (reference sequence). The CDR3 coding sequence is TGTGCCAGCAGCCAAGCAGCGGGGCTCTCCTACGAGCAGTACTTC. It encodes CASSQAAGLSYEQYF.

This clonotype turned up a few times. The chain recombines TRBV4-1 with TRBJ2-3; 8 bases are shared with TRBD2. Germline V lookup: CDR1 MGHRA, CDR2 YSYEKL. V shed 0 bases, J shed 2 bases, and the junction held 4 bases outside the gene matches. This CDR3 is built from 16 residues. CDR3 DNA sequence: TGCGCCAGCAGCCAAGATCCGGGGGGGTCCACAGATACGCAGTATTTT. It specifies CASSQDPGGSTDTQYF.